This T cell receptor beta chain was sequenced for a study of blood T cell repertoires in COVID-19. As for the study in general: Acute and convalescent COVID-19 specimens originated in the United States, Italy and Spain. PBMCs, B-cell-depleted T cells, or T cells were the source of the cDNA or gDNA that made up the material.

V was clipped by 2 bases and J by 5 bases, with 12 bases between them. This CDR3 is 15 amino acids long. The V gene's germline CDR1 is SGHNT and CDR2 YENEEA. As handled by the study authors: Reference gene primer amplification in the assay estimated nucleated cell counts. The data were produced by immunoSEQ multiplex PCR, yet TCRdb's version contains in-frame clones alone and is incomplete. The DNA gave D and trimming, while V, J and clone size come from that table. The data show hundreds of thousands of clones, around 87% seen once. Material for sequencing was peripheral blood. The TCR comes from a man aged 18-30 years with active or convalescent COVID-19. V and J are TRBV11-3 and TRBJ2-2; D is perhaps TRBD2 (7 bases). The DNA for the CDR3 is TGTGCCAGCAGCTTATCGGGGGGACAAACCGGGGAGCTGTTTTTT. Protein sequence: CASSLSGGQTGELFF.